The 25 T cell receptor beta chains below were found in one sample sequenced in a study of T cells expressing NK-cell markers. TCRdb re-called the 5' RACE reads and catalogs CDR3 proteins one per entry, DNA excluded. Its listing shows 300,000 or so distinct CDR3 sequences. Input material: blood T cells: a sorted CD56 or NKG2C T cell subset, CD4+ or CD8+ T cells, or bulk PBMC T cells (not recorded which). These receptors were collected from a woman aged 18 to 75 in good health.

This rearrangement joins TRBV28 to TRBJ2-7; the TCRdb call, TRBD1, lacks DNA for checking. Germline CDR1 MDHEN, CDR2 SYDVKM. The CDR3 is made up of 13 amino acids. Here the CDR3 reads CASSFPRTSYMHF.

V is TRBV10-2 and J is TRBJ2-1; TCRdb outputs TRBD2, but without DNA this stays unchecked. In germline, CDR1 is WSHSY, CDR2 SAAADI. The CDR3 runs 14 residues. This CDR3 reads CASRPSGSRNEQFF.

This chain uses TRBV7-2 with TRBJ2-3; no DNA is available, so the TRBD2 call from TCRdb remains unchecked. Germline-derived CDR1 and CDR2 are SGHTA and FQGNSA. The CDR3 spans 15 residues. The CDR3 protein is CASSKLAGGSDTQYF. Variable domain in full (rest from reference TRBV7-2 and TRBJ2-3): GAGVSQSPSNKVTEKGKDVELRCDPISGHTALYWYRQSLGQGLEFLIYFQGNSAPDKSGLPSDRFSAERTGGSVSTLTIQRTQQEDSAVYLCASSKLAGGSDTQYFGPGTRLTVL.

The CDR3 reads CASRKGLAGAETQYF. V gene TRBV6-1 combines with J gene TRBJ2-5; TCRdb calls TRBD2, which cannot be checked without DNA. Looked up from germline, CDR1 is MNHNS and CDR2 is SASEGT. CDR3 length equals 15 residues.

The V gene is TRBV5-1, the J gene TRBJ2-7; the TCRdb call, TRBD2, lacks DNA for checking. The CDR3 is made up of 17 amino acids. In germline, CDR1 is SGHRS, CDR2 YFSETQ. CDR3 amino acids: CASSRTSGPPRSYEQYF.

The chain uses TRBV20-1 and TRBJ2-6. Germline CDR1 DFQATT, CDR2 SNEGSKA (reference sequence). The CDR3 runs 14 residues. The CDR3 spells CSAPQPSGANVLTF.

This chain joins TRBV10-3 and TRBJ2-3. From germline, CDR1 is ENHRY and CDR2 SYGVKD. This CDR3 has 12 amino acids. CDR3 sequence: CATRQLADTQYF.

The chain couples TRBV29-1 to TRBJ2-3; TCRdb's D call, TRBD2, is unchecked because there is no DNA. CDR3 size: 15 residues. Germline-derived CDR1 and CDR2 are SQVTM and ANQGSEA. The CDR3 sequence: CSVEGPPAGTDTQYF.

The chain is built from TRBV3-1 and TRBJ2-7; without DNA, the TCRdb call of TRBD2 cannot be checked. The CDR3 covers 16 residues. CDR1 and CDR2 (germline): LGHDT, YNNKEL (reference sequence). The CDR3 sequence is CASSQGLAGGTYEQYF.

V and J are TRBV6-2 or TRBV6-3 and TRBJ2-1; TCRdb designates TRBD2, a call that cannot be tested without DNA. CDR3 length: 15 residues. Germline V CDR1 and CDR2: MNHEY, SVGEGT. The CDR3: CASSYQGGGLAGLFF.

The chain's CDR3 is CSVRQGWYNEQFF. The V gene is TRBV29-1, the J gene TRBJ2-1; TCRdb outputs TRBD1, but without DNA this stays unchecked. There are 13 residues in the CDR3. CDR1 and CDR2 (germline): SQVTM, ANQGSEA.

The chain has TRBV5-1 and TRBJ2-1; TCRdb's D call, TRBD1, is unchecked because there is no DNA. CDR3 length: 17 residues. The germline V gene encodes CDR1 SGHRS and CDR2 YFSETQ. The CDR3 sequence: CASSTRQGANSYNEQFF.

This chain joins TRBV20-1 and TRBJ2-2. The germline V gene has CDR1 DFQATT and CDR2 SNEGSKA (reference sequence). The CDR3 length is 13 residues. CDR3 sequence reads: CSARLRNTGELFF.

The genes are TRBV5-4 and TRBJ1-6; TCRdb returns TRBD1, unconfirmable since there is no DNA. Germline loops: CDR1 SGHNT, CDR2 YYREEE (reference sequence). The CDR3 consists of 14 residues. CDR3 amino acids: CASSVRQSNSPLHF.

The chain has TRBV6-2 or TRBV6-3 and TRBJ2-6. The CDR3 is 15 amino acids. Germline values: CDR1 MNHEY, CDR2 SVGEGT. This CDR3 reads CASLLGGAGANVLTF.

This chain's CDR3 is CASSQGDSGGADTQYF. V is TRBV4-2 and J is TRBJ2-3; TCRdb designates TRBD2, a call that cannot be tested without DNA. The CDR3 extends over 16 amino acids. Germline V gene sequence: CDR1 LGHNA, CDR2 YNFKEQ.

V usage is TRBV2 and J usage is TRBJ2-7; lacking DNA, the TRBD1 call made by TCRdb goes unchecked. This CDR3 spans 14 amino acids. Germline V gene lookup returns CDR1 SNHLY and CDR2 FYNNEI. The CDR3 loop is CASMIRDRRYEQYF.

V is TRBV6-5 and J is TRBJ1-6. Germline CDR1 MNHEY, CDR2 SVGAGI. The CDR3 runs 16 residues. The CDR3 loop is CASSYSRFQENSPLHF.

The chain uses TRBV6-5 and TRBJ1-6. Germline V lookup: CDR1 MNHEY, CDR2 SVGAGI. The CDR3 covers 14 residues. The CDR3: CASSYPDWGSPLHF.

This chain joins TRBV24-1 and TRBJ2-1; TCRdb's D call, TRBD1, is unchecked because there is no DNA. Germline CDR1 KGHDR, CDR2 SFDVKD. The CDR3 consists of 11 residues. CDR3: CATSRGNEQFF.

CDR3 region: CASSPPRGLAIEETQYF. The chain joins TRBV9 to TRBJ2-5; TCRdb outputs TRBD2, but without DNA this stays unchecked. This CDR3 comprises 17 residues. Germline V gene sequence: CDR1 SGDLS, CDR2 YYNGEE.

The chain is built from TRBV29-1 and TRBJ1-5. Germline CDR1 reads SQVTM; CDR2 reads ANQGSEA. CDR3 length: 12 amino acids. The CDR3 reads CSVRWENQPQHF.

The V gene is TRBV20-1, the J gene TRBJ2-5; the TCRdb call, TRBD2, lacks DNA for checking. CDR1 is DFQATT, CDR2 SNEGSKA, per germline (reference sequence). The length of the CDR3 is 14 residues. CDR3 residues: CSAKGPSDQETQYF.

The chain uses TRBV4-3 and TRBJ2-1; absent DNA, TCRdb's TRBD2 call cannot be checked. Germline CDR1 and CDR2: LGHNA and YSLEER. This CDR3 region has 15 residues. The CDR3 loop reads CASSQKLAGERAQFF.

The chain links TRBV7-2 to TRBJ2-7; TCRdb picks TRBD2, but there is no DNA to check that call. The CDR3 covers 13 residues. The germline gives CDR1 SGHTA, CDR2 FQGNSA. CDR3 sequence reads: CASRRLAGLEQYF.